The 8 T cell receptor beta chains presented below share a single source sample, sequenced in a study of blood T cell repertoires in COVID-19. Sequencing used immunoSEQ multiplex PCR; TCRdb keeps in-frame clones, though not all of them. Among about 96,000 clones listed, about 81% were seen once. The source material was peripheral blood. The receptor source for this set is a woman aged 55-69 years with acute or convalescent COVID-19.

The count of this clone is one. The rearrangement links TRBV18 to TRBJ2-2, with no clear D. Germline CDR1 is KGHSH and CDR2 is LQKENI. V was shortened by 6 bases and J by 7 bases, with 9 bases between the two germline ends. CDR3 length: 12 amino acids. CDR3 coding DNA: TGTGCCAGCTCGTCAGTTAACGGGGAGCTGTTTTTT. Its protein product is CASSSVNGELFF.

The CDR3 DNA sequence: TGTGCCAGCAGTCCCCACAGGGTGAACACCGGGGAGCTGTTTTTT. This translates into CASSPHRVNTGELFF. V and J are TRBV28 and TRBJ2-2; D is perhaps TRBD1 (6 bases). CDR3 size: 15 residues. With 5 bases removed from V and 1 base from J, the gap between germline ends came to 11 bases. Per germline, CDR1 MDHEN and CDR2 SYDVKM.

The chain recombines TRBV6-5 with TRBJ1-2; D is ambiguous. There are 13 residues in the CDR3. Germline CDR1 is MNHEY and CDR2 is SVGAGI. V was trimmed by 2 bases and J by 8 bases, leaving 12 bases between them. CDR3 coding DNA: TGTGCCAGCAGTTACACTTTGTCGGGGGGCTACACCTTC. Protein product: CASSYTLSGGYTF.

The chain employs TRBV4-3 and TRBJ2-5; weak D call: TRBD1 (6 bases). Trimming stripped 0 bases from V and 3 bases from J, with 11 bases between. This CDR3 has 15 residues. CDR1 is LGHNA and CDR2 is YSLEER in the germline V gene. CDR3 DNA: TGCGCCAGCAGCCAAGAAAGAAACAGGGAAGAGACCCAGTACTTC. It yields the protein CASSQERNREETQYF.

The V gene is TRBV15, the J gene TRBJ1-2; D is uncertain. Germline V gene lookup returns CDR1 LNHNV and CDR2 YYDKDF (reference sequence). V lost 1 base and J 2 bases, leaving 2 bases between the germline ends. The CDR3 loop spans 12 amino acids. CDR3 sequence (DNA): TGTGCCACCAGCAGAGCAAACTATGGCTACACCTTC. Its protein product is CATSRANYGYTF.

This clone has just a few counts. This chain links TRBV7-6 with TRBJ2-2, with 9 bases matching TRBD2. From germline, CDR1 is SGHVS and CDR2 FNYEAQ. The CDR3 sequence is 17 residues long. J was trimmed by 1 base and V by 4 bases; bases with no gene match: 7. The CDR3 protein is CASSWDGTSQNTGELFF. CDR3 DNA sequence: TGTGCCAGCAGCTGGGACGGGACTAGCCAGAACACCGGGGAGCTGTTTTTT.

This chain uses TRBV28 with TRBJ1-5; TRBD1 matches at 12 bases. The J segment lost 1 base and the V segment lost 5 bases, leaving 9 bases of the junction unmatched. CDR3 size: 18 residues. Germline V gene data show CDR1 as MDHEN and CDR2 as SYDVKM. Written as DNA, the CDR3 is TGTGCCAGCAGTGGACCGGGACAGGGGGCCTGGAGCAATCAGCCCCAGCATTTT. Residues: CASSGPGQGAWSNQPQHF.

The CDR3 DNA reads as TGTGCCATCCAGAACACCGGGGAGCTGTTTTTT. Translated, it gives CAIQNTGELFF. This chain connects TRBV10-3 to TRBJ2-2, with D unclear. This CDR3 is 11 amino acids long. In germline, CDR1 is ENHRY, CDR2 SYGVKD. V lost 8 bases and J 1 base, leaving 2 bases between the germline ends.